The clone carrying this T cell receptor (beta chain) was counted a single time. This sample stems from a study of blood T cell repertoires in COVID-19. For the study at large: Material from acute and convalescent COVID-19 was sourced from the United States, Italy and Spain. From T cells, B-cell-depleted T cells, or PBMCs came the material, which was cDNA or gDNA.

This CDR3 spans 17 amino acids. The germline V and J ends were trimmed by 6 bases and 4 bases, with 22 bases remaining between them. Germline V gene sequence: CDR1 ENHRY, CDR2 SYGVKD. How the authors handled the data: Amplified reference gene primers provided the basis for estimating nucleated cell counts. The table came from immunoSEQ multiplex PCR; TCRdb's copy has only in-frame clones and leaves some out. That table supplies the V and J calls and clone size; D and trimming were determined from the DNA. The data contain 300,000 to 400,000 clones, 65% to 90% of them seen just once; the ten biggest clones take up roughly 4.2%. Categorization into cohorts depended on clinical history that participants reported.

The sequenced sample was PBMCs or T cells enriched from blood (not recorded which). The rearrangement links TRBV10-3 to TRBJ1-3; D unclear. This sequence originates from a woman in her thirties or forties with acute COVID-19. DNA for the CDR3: TGTGCCATCAGCGGCGGGAGGTCCGGAGTCTCGGGAAACACCATATATTTT. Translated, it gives CAISGGRSGVSGNTIYF.